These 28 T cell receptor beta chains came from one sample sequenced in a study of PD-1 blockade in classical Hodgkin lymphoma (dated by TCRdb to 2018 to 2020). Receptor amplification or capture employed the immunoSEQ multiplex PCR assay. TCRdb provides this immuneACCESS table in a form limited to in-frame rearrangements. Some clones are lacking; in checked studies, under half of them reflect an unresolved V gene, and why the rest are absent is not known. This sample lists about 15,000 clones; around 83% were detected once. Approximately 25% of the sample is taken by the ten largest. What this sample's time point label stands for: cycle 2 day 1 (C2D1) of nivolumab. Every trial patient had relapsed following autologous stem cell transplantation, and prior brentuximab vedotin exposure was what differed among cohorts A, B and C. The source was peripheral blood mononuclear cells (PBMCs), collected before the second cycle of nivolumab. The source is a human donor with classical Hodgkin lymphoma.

CDR3 sequence (DNA): TGCGCCAGCAGCCAAGTCCTAGTAAAGACAGGGGGCGACGAGCAGTACTTC. This gives the protein CASSQVLVKTGGDEQYF. The chain recombines TRBV4-1 with TRBJ2-7; 10 positions agree with TRBD1. This CDR3 region has 17 residues. CDR1 is MGHRA and CDR2 is YSYEKL in the germline V gene. The ends lost 1 base at V and 5 bases at J; junction bases unmatched: 11.

The CDR3 nucleotides read TGTGCCAGCTCACCGGGACAGTCATACGAGCAGTACTTC. Translation gives CASSPGQSYEQYF. V is TRBV18 and J is TRBJ2-7, with 7 bases identical to TRBD1. Losses at the gene ends were 3 bases for V and 4 bases for J; bases not matched to a gene: 3. Germline CDR1 is KGHSH and CDR2 is LQKENI. CDR3 length: 13 residues.

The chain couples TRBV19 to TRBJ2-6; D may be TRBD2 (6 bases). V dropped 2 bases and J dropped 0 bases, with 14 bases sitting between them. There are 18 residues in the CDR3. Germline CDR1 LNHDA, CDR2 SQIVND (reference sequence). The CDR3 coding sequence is TGTGCCAGTAGTATATGGCCGGAGGGCTACTCTGGGGCCAACGTCCTGACTTTC. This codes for CASSIWPEGYSGANVLTF.

The CDR3 region is CAISESGNTIYF. As DNA, the CDR3 is TGTGCCATCAGTGAGTCTGGAAACACCATATATTTT. The chain employs TRBV10-3 and TRBJ1-3; no clear D gene. V lost 0 bases to trimming and J lost 3 bases, with 0 bases between them. Germline V gene data show CDR1 as ENHRY and CDR2 as SYGVKD. The CDR3 extends over 12 amino acids.

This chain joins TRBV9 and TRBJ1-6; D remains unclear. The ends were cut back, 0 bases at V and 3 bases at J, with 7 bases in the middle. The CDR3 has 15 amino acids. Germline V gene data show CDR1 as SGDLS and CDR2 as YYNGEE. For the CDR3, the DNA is TGTGCCAGCAGCGTAGGGGGAGTCTATAATTCACCCCTCCACTTT. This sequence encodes CASSVGGVYNSPLHF.

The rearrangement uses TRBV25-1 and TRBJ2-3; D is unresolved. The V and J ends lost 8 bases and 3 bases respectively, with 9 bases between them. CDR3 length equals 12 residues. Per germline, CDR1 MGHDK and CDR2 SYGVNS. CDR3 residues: CASQAPTDTQYF. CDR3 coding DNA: TGTGCCAGCCAAGCGCCTACAGATACGCAGTATTTT.

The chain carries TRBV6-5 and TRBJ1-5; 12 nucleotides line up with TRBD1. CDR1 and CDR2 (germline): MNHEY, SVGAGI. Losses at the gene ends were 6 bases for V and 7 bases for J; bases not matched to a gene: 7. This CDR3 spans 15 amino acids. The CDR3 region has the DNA TGTGCCAGCAGAGGAGGGACAGGGGGCCGGCAGCCCCAGCATTTT. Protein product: CASRGGTGGRQPQHF.

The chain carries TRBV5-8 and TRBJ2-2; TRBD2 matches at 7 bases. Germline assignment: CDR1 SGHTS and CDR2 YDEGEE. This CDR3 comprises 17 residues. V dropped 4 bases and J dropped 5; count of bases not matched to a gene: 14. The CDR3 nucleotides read TGTGCCAGCAGCCCACTAAGCGGGACGTTCTTAACCGGGGAGCTGTTTTTT. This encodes CASSPLSGTFLTGELFF. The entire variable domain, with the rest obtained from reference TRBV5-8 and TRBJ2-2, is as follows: EAGVTQSPTHLIKTRGQQATLRCSPISGHTSVYWYQQALGLGLQFLLWYDEGEERNRGNFPPRFSGRQFPNYSSELNVNALELEDSALYLCASSPLSGTFLTGELFFGEGSRLTVL.

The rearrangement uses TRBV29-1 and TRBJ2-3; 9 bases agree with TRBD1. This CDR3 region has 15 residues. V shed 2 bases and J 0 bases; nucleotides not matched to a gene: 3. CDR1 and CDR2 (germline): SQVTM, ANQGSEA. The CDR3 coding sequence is TGCAGCGTTGAAATAGGGACAGGGAGCACAGATACGCAGTATTTT. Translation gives CSVEIGTGSTDTQYF.

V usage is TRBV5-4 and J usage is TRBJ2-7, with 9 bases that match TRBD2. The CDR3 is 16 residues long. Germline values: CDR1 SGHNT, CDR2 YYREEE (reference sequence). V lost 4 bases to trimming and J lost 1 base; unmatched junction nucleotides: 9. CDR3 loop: CASSLPGSGGSYEQYF. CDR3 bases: TGTGCCAGCAGCCTTCCCGGCAGCGGGGGGTCCTACGAGCAGTACTTC.

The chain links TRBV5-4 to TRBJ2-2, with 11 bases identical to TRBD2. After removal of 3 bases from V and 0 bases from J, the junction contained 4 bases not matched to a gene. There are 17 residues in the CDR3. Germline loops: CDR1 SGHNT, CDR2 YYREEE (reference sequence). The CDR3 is CASSSSSGGPNTGELFF. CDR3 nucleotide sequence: TGTGCCAGCAGCTCTTCTAGCGGGGGGCCGAACACCGGGGAGCTGTTTTTT.

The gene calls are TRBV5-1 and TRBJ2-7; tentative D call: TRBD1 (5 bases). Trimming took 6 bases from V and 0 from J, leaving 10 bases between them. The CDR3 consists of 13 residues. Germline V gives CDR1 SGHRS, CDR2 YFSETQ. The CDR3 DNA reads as TGCGCCAGCAAGGACACCTTCTCCTACGAGCAGTACTTC. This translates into CASKDTFSYEQYF. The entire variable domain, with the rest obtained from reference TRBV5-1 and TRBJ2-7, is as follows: KAGVTQTPRYLIKTRGQQVTLSCSPISGHRSVSWYQQTPGQGLQFLFEYFSETQRNKGNFPGRFSGRQFSNSRSEMNVSTLELGDSALYLCASKDTFSYEQYFGPGTRLTVT.

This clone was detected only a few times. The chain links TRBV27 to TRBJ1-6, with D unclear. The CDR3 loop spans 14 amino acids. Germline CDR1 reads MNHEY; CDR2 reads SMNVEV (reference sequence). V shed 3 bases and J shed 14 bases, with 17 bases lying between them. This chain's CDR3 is CASSFSSRWYSLHF. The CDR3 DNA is TGTGCCAGCAGTTTTTCCTCCAGATGGTACTCCCTCCACTTT.

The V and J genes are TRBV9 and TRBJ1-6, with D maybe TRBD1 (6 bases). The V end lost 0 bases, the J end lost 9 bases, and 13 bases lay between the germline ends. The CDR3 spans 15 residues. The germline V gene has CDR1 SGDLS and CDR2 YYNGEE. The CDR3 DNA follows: TGTGCCAGCAGCGTAGAGGGGGGCTTAGCTTCACCCCTCCACTTT. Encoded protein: CASSVEGGLASPLHF.

CDR3 protein: CASSLAGGQPETQYF. CDR3 DNA sequence: TGCGCCAGCAGCTTGGCAGGGGGCCAGCCAGAGACCCAGTACTTC. V and J are TRBV5-1 and TRBJ2-5; 8 bases align to TRBD1. V was pared by 0 bases and J by 4 bases, with 5 bases of the junction left unmatched. The CDR3 totals 15 residues. Germline CDR1 reads SGHRS; CDR2 reads YFSETQ.

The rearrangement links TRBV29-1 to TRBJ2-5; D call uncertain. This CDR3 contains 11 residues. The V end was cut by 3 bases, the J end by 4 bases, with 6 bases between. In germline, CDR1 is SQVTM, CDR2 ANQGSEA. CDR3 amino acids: CSVDGGETQYF. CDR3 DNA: TGCAGCGTTGACGGCGGAGAGACCCAGTACTTC.

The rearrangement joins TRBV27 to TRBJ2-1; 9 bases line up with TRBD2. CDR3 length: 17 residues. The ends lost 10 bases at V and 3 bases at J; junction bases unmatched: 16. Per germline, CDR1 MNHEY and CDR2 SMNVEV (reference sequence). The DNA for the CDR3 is TGTGCCACTGAAGGGGCCACGGCGGGGGGGGTCTACAATGAGCAGTTCTTC. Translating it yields CATEGATAGGVYNEQFF.

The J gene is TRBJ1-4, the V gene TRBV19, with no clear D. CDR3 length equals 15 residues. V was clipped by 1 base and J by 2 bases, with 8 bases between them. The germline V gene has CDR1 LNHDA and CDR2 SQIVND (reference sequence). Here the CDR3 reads CASSIAARTNEKLFF. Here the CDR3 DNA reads TGTGCCAGTAGTATAGCAGCAAGGACTAATGAAAAACTGTTTTTT.

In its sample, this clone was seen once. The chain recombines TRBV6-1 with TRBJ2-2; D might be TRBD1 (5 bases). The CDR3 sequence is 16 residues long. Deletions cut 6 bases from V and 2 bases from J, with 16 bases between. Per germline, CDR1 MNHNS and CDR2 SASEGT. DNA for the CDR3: TGTGCCAGCAGCGAAACAAGGGGCCCCAACACCGGGGAGCTGTTTTTT. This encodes CASSETRGPNTGELFF.

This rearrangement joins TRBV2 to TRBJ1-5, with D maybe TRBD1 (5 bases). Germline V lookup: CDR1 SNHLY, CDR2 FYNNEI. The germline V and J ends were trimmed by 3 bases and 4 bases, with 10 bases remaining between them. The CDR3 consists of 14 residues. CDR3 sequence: CASSDLTANQPQHF. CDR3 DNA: TGTGCCAGCAGTGATTTGACAGCTAATCAGCCCCAGCATTTT.

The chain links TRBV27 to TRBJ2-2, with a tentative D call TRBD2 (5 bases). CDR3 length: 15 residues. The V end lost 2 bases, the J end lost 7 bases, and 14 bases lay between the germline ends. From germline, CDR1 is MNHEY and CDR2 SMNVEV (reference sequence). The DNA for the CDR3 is TGTGCCAGCAGTTTACTGGCTAGCCGGGTCGGGGAGCTGTTTTTT. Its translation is CASSLLASRVGELFF.

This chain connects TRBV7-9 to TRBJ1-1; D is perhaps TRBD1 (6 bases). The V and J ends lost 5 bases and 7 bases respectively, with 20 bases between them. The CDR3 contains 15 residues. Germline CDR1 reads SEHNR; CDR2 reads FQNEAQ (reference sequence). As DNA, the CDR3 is TGTGCCAGCAGCCCGGGGAGGGGGGCAGGCGTTGAAGCTTTCTTT. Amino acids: CASSPGRGAGVEAFF. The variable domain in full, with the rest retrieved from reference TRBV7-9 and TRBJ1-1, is DTGVSQNPRHKITKRGQNVTFRCDPISEHNRLYWYRQTLGQGPEFLTYFQNEAQLEKSRLLSDRFSAERPKGSFSTLEIQRTEQGDSAMYLCASSPGRGAGVEAFFGQGTRLTVV.

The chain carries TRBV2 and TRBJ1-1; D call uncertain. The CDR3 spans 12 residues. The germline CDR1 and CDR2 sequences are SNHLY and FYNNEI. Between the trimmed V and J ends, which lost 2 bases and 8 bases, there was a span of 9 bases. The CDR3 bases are TGTGCCAGCAGTGAACCGTTTGGGGAAGCTTTCTTT. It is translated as CASSEPFGEAFF.

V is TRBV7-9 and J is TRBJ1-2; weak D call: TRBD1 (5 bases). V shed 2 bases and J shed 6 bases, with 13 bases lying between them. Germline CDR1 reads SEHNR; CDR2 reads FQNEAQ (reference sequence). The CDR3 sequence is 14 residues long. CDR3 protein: CASSLRGEGDGYTF. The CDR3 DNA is TGTGCCAGCAGCTTACGTGGGGAAGGGGATGGCTACACCTTC.

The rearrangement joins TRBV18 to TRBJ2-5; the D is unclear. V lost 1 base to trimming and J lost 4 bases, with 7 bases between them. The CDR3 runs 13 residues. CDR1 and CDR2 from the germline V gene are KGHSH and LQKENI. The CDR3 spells CASSPLQPETQYF. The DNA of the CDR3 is TGTGCCAGCTCACCACTACAACCAGAGACCCAGTACTTC.

The DNA of the CDR3 is TGTGCCAGCAGCCGCTGGCAAACCGGGGAGCTGTTTTTT. Its protein is CASSRWQTGELFF. V and J are TRBV7-2 and TRBJ2-2; D remains ambiguous. From germline, CDR1 is SGHTA and CDR2 FQGNSA. The CDR3 covers 13 residues. Trimming removed 5 bases from V and 5 bases from J, with 9 bases in between.

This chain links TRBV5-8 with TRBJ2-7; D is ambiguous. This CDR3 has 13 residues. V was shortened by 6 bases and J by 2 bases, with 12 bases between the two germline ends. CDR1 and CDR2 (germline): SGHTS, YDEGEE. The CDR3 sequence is CASTPWAAYEQYF. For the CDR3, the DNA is TGTGCCAGCACCCCATGGGCCGCCTACGAGCAGTACTTC.

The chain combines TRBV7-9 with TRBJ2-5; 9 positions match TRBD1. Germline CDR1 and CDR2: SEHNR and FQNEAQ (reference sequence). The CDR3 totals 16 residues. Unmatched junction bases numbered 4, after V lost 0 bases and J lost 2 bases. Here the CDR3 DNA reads TGTGCCAGCAGCTTAGCGGTCGGGACAGGGCAAGAGACCCAGTACTTC. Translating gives CASSLAVGTGQETQYF.